This T cell receptor (beta chain) was obtained from a study of CD8+CD57+ T cells in acquired aplastic anemia. As for the study in general: The mean DNA yield obtained from sorted CD4+ and CD8+ cells came to approximately 3.2 ug. Healthy donors had, on average, about 10.8 million reads for their CD4+ cells.

Template material for TCR beta VDJ and CDR3 profiling consisted of genomic DNA. TCRdb re-analysed the reads in MiXCR, keeping a single row per CDR3 protein. The sample carries about 210,000 distinct CDR3 sequences, 34% recorded once. General study results and limits: Patients and controls turned out to have 25 to 35 CD8+ CDR3 sequences in common.

Germline V gene data show CDR1 as MNHEY and CDR2 as SMNVEV (reference sequence). The CDR3 length is 12 residues. Trimming stripped 8 bases from V and 0 bases from J, with 5 bases between. Note on this clonotype: Its cognate antigen is unknown.

The source is a human donor in good health, serving as a control. V is TRBV27 and J is TRBJ2-4; the D is unclear. The sequenced material came from sorted CD4+, CD8+, or CD8+CD57+ T cells (not recorded which) from PBMCs. The CDR3 DNA sequence: TGTGCCAGCTTCAGAGCCAAAAACATTCAGTACTTC. Amino acids: CASFRAKNIQYF.